The present entry profiles one TCR beta chain with its context. CDR3 length equals 13 residues. With 6 bases removed from V and 4 bases from J, the gap between germline ends came to 10 bases. Germline CDR1 SGHTA, CDR2 FQGNSA. The authors' processing: Reference gene primer amplification gave estimated nucleated cell counts. Sequencing used immunoSEQ multiplex PCR; TCRdb keeps in-frame clones, though not all of them. D and trimming come from the DNA, and the V and J calls and clone size come from that table. The sample yields fewer than 200,000 clones, roughly nine tenths seen once. This entry is derived from a study of blood T cell repertoires in COVID-19.

The chain employs TRBV7-2 and TRBJ1-3; D perhaps matches TRBD1 (6 bases). Sequenced input: peripheral blood. This clonotype originated in a man younger than 35 who had recovered from COVID-19. CDR3 residues: CASRGTSGNTIYF. CDR3 nucleotide sequence: TGTGCCAGCAGAGGGACATCGGGAAACACCATATATTTT.